The source of this T cell receptor beta chain is a study of cytomegalovirus exposure and HLA in healthy donors. This clone was seen only once. Germline lookup yields CDR1 KGHSH and CDR2 LQKENI. V lost 0 bases and J 8 bases, leaving 8 bases between the germline ends. The CDR3 length is 13 residues. PCR was performed using 60 Vbeta and 13 Jbeta primers. TCRdb's table, derived via immunoSEQ multiplex PCR, lists solely in-frame clones and lacks some. Among fewer than 130,000 clones listed, about 80% were seen once. Sequencing used PBMCs. This chain links TRBV18 with TRBJ1-5; D call uncertain. This TCR was sampled from a female donor in good health and CMV-seropositive. DNA for the CDR3: TGTGCCAGCTCACCACCAGCGATGGAGCCCCAGCATTTT. This codes for CASSPPAMEPQHF. Based on the CDR3 plus reference TRBV18 and TRBJ1-5, the full variable domain is NAGVMQNPRHLVRRRGQEARLRCSPMKGHSHVYWYRQLPEEGLKFMVYLQKENIIDESGMPKERFSAEFPKEGPSILRIQQVVRGDSAAYFCASSPPAMEPQHFGDGTRLSIL.